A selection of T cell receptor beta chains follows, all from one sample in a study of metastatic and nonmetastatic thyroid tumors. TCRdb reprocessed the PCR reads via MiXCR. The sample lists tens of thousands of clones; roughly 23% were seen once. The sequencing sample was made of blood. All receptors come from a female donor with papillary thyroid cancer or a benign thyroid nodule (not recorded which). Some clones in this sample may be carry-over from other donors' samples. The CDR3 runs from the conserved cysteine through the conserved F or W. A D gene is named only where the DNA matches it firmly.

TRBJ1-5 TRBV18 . CASSRQGNQPQHF
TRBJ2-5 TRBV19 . CASSIMASFGETQYF
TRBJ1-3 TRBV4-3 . CASSQRSSRNTIYF
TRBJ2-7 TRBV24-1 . CATSDARWPGYEQYF
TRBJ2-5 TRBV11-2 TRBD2 CASSTRPLGLAGKKETQYF
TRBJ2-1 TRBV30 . CAWSQLGNSYNEQFF
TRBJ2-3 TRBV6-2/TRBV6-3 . CASSYRGLTSTDTQYF
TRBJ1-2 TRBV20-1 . CSARSWPRGHRYTF
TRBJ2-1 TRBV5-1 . CASSPIGVQSSYNEQFF
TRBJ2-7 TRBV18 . CASPPGQGGSLHPF
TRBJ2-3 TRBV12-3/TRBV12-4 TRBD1 CASSFQGASKDTQYF
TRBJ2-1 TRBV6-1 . CASSCQGFYNEQFF
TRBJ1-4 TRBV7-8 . CASSRPNEKLFF
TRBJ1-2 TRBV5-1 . CASSLDVMPPYGYTF
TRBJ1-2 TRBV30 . CAFPGLYGYTF
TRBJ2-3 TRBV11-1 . CASSLIRGASTDTQYF
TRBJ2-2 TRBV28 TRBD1 CASSFPAGTGGSTGELFF
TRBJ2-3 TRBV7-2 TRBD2 CASSLAGVAGAIDTQYF
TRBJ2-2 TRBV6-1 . CASRRQVNTGELFF
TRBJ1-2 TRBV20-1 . CSAKPGVGYGYTF
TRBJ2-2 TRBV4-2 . CASSQDPKGNTGELFF
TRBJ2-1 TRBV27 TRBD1 CASSFDRTGGMQQFF
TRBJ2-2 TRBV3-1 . CASSHQFRGELFF
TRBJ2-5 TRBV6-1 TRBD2 CASSLDENYREGWETQYF
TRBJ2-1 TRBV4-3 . CASSQELCSGTIRQFF
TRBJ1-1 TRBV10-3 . CAISRGTEAFF
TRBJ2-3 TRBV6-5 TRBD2 CASSTSGGAPDTQYF
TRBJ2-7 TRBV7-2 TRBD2 CASSFLGEGKQYF
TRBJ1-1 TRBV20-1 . CSARQGSSEAFF
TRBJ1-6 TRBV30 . CAWSPPGLSNSPLHF
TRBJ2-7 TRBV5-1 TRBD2 CASSWLADYEQYF
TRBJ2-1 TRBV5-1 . CASELGGAIGEACEQFF
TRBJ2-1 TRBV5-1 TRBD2 CASSLDGTSLYNEQFF
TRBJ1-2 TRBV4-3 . CASSQDGQNYGYTF
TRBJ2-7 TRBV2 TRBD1 CASCRDSLYEQYF
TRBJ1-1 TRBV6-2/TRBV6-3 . CAGQAGNSNTEAFF
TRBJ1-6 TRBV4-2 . CASSPWRRSRGNLGWGNNSPLHF
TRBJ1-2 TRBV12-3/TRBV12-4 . CASSLGDSSGYTF
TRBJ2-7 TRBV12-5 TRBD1 CASVGTGLHEQYF
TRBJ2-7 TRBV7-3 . CASSLDGNEQYF
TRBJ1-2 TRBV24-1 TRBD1 CATSARDSLYNYGYTF
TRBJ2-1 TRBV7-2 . CASSLVPEPYNEQFF
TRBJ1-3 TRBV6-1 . CASSEAPTRNTIYF
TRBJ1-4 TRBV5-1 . CASSPLRGPGINEKLFF
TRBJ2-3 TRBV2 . CASSEASSRPHSLLNTQYF
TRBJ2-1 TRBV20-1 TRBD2 CSARAASGGRSYNEQFF
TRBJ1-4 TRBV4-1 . CASSQDNYRADEKLFF
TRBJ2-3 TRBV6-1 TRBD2 CASGLASTDTQYF
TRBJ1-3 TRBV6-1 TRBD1 CASSRGTAGLGNTIYF
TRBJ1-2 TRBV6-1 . CASSRPVHGYGYTF
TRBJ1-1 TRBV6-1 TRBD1 CASSPLRAGGFTEAFF
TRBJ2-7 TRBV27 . CASSPIPGFEQYF
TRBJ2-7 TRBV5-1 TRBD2 CASSAQGGGRVYEQYF
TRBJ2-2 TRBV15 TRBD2 CATSTSGRVVGELFF
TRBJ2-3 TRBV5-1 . CASSLERTSTDTQYF